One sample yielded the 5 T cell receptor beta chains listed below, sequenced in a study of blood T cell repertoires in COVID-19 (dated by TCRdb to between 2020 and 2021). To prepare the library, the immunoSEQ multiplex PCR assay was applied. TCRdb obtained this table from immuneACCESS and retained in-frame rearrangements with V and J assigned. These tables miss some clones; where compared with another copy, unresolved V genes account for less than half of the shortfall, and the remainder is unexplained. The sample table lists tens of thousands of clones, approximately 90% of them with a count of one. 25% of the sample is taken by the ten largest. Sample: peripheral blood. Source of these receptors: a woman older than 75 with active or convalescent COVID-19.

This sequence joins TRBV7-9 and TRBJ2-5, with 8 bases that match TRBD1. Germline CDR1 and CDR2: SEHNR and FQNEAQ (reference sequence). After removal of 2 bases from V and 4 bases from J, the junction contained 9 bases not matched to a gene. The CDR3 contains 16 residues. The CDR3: CASSLYRGQGRETQYF. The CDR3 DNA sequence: TGTGCCAGCAGCTTATATAGAGGACAGGGTCGAGAGACCCAGTACTTC. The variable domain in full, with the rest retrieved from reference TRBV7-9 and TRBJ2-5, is DTGVSQNPRHKITKRGQNVTFRCDPISEHNRLYWYRQTLGQGPEFLTYFQNEAQLEKSRLLSDRFSAERPKGSFSTLEIQRTEQGDSAMYLCASSLYRGQGRETQYFGPGTRLLVL.

The CDR3 DNA sequence: TGTGCCAGCAGTCCCGGACAGGGTTATGGCTACACCTTC. Translation gives CASSPGQGYGYTF. V is TRBV2 and J is TRBJ1-2; 8 positions agree with TRBD1. Per germline, CDR1 SNHLY and CDR2 FYNNEI. J gave up 5 bases and V 5 bases, and 4 bases lay outside the gene matches. CDR3 length equals 13 residues.

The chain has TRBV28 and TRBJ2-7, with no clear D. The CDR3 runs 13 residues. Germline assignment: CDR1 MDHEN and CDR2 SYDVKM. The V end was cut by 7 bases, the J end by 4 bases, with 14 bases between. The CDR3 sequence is CASTIIGRYEQYF. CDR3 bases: TGTGCCAGCACTATAATTGGGCGTTACGAGCAGTACTTC.

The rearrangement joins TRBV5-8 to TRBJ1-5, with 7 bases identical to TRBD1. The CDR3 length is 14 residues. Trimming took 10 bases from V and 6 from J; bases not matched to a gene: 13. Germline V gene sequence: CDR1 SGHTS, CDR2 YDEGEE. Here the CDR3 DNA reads TGTGCCGGGGGCCGGACAGGAATAAGTCAGCCCCAGCATTTT. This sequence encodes CAGGRTGISQPQHF.

The CDR3 nucleotides read TGTGCCAGCAGCAAAGCGGGACAGGGGTACAATGAGCAGTTCTTC. It yields the protein CASSKAGQGYNEQFF. The V and J genes are TRBV7-9 and TRBJ2-1; TRBD1 matches at 10 bases. The CDR3 loop spans 15 amino acids. V trimming: 5 bases; J trimming: 4 bases; junction bases outside the gene matches: 5. The germline V gene has CDR1 SEHNR and CDR2 FQNEAQ (reference sequence).